This passage covers 30 T cell receptor beta chains from one sample sequenced in a study of blood T cells in healthy people across ages. A sample-barcoded 5' primer and a J-beta primer mix were used in a second PCR of roughly 7 to 11 cycles. Via MiXCR, TCRdb re-called the 5' RACE reads, giving one row per CDR3 protein. The table has around 1,700,000 distinct CDR3 sequences, 28% seen once. Specimen: blood. These receptors all come from a woman in her thirties in good health.

V usage is TRBV7-2 and J usage is TRBJ1-5, with 8 bases fitting TRBD1. The V segment lost 4 bases and the J segment 6 bases; nucleotides outside the gene matches: 11. This CDR3 comprises 16 residues. Germline-derived CDR1 and CDR2 are SGHTA and FQGNSA. The CDR3 region is CASSSTGGTVSQPQHF. CDR3 DNA sequence: TGTGCCAGCAGCTCAACAGGGGGTACCGTCAGTCAGCCCCAGCATTTT.

There are many counts of this clonotype. The J gene is TRBJ1-6, the V gene TRBV12-3 or TRBV12-4; tentatively, D is TRBD1 (5 bases). The CDR3 length is 15 residues. V was clipped by 3 bases and J by 9 bases, with 15 bases between them. The CDR3 coding sequence is TGTGCCAGCAGTTTGAACCCAGGGACTGGTTCACCCCTCCACTTT. Translating gives CASSLNPGTGSPLHF.

This clonotype has a handful of counts. This chain joins TRBV3-1 and TRBJ1-2; tentative D call: TRBD1 (6 bases). The ends were cut back, 3 bases at V and 10 bases at J, with 12 bases in the middle. This CDR3 region has 12 residues. Germline V CDR1 and CDR2: LGHDT, YNNKEL (reference sequence). This chain's CDR3 is CASSHYTGSYTF. CDR3 nucleotides: TGTGCCAGCAGCCACTACACAGGGTCCTACACCTTC.

This clonotype was seen only a few times. The DNA of the CDR3 is TGTGCCATCAGTGAGAAAGGGACAGCCTACGAGCAGTACTTC. It codes for CAISEKGTAYEQYF. The chain carries TRBV10-3 and TRBJ2-7, with 7 nucleotides matching TRBD1. The CDR3 extends over 14 amino acids. The germline V gene has CDR1 ENHRY and CDR2 SYGVKD. V was pared by 2 bases and J by 2 bases, with 3 bases of the junction left unmatched.

The genes are TRBV12-3 or TRBV12-4 and TRBJ2-3, with 8 bases identical to TRBD2. This CDR3 spans 16 amino acids. V lost 5 bases to trimming and J lost 0 bases; unmatched junction nucleotides: 7. CDR3 nucleotide sequence: TGTGCCAGCAGTCCCCCGGGAGGGGGTAGCACAGATACGCAGTATTTT. Translated, it gives CASSPPGGGSTDTQYF.

This clonotype occurred many times. V gene TRBV5-1 combines with J gene TRBJ2-1; TRBD2 agrees at 9 bases. The CDR3 runs to 15 residues. CDR1 and CDR2 from the germline V gene are SGHRS and YFSETQ. J lost 3 bases, V lost 2 bases, and 3 bases had no gene match. The chain's CDR3 is CASSLETSGYNEQFF. DNA of the CDR3: TGCGCCAGCAGCTTAGAGACTAGCGGCTACAATGAGCAGTTCTTC.

The chain employs TRBV5-1 and TRBJ2-1; 14 nucleotides align to TRBD2. V trimming: 7 bases; J trimming: 3 bases; junction bases outside the gene matches: 12. The CDR3 has 18 amino acids. The germline CDR1 and CDR2 sequences are SGHRS and YFSETQ. In nucleotides, the CDR3 is TGCGCCAGCGTGACCGGGACTAGCGGGGGAGATAGCTACAATGAGCAGTTCTTC. Amino acid sequence: CASVTGTSGGDSYNEQFF.

The V call is TRBV20-1, the J call TRBJ2-6, with D possibly TRBD1 on 6 matching bases. The V gene lost 5 bases and the J gene lost 3 bases, with 11 bases spanning the gap. This CDR3 has 14 residues. CDR1 and CDR2 (germline): DFQATT, SNEGSKA (reference sequence). The CDR3 nucleotides read TGCAGTGCTCTAACAGGGTTTGGGGCCAACGTCCTGACTTTC. Its protein product is CSALTGFGANVLTF.

The V gene is TRBV4-3, the J gene TRBJ2-1; 7 bases are a match to TRBD2. The CDR3 sequence is 17 residues long. Trimming took 0 bases from V and 1 from J; bases not matched to a gene: 6. CDR1 is LGHNA and CDR2 is YSLEER in the germline V gene. The CDR3 sequence: CASSQESGVFSYNEQFF. The CDR3 region has the DNA TGCGCCAGCAGCCAAGAGAGCGGGGTGTTTTCCTACAATGAGCAGTTCTTC.

A note on this clonotype: At one of its ends the junction is not consistent with the germline gene, which may arise from a read error. This sequence joins TRBV2 and TRBJ2-7, with D possibly matching TRBD1 (6 bases). The length of the CDR3 is 15 residues. Germline V gives CDR1 SNHLY, CDR2 FYNNEI. The CDR3 reads CACSERLGAQYEQYF. CDR3 DNA: TGTGCCTGCAGTGAAAGATTGGGGGCTCAGTACGAGCAGTACTTC.

The V gene is TRBV20-1, the J gene TRBJ2-1; the D is unclear. The CDR3 sequence is 16 residues long. V was clipped by 1 base and J by 0 bases, with 13 bases between them. Germline assignment: CDR1 DFQATT and CDR2 SNEGSKA (reference sequence). Here the CDR3 reads CSARVPTPRSYNEQFF. As DNA, the CDR3 is TGCAGTGCTAGAGTTCCAACCCCGCGCTCCTACAATGAGCAGTTCTTC.

This chain joins TRBV30 and TRBJ2-7; possible D gene TRBD2, 6 bases. The J call is doubtful: the DNA matches TRBJ2-5 better. The germline gives CDR1 GTSNPN, CDR2 SVGIG (reference sequence). This CDR3 has 13 amino acids. Here the CDR3 reads CAWSVGGEETQYF. In DNA, the CDR3 is TGTGCCTGGAGTGTGGGGGGAGAAGAGACCCAGTACTTC.

The chain carries TRBV6-5 and TRBJ2-4; possibly TRBD1 or TRBD2 for D (5 bases each). Germline V gene data show CDR1 as MNHEY and CDR2 as SVGAGI. Trimming left V 0 bases short and J 13 bases short, with 19 bases between. The length of the CDR3 is 15 residues. The CDR3 region has the DNA TGTGCCAGCAGTTACTCTGGGACGACATGGAATGAGCAGTACTTC. It yields the protein CASSYSGTTWNEQYF.

V is TRBV6-2 or TRBV6-3 and J is TRBJ2-1; no definite D call. The CDR3 runs 14 residues. Germline assignment: CDR1 MNHEY and CDR2 SVGEGT. The germline V and J ends were trimmed by 11 bases and 0 bases, with 14 bases remaining between them. The DNA of the CDR3 is TGTGCCGGTAAGAACAGTCCCTCCTACAATGAGCAGTTCTTC. This codes for CAGKNSPSYNEQFF.

This clonotype was detected ten times or more. The chain recombines TRBV29-1 with TRBJ2-1; no reliable D call. There are 12 residues in the CDR3. CDR1 and CDR2 (germline): SQVTM, ANQGSEA. Trimming took 2 bases from V and 7 from J, leaving 9 bases between them. Written as DNA, the CDR3 is TGCAGCGTTGAAAAGAATCGGAATGAGCAGTTCTTC. It codes for CSVEKNRNEQFF.

The CDR3 coding sequence is TGTGCCAGCAGCGGGTCGATCAATCAGCCCCAGCATTTT. Translation: CASSGSINQPQHF. The V gene is TRBV7-2, the J gene TRBJ1-5; D not resolved. This CDR3 region has 13 residues. Deletions cut 5 bases from V and 3 bases from J, with 8 bases between. Germline V gene lookup returns CDR1 SGHTA and CDR2 FQGNSA.

This clonotype was found many times. V is TRBV20-1 and J is TRBJ2-5; D possibly corresponds to TRBD1 (7 bases). The CDR3 is made up of 13 amino acids. Germline V gene data show CDR1 as DFQATT and CDR2 as SNEGSKA (reference sequence). For the CDR3, the DNA is TGCAGCTACCTTAGCGGACAGGAAGAGACCCAGTACTTC. Translation gives CSYLSGQEETQYF.

This chain links TRBV28 with TRBJ2-1; weak D call: TRBD2 (6 bases). V lost 6 bases to trimming and J lost 4 bases, with 16 bases between them. The CDR3 is 15 residues long. Germline CDR1 and CDR2: MDHEN and SYDVKM. CDR3 sequence reads: CASSPPGLWYNEQFF. The CDR3, as DNA: TGTGCCAGCAGCCCCCCGGGACTTTGGTACAATGAGCAGTTCTTC. Filled out from reference TRBV28 and TRBJ2-1, the complete variable domain reads DVKVTQSSRYLVKRTGEKVFLECVQDMDHENMFWYRQDPGLGLRLIYFSYDVKMKEKGDIPEGYSVSREKKERFSLILESASTNQTSMYLCASSPPGLWYNEQFFGPGTRLTVL.

On this clonotype itself: This clone may be a read error of a much larger clone one base away. This chain connects TRBV12-3 or TRBV12-4 to TRBJ2-1, with TRBD1 as a possible D gene (6 bases). The ends were cut back, 6 bases at V and 8 bases at J, with 17 bases in the middle. CDR3 length: 14 residues. CDR3 sequence: CASRTGTTNDEQFF. The CDR3 coding sequence is TGTGCCAGCAGGACCGGGACAACCAACGATGAGCAGTTCTTC.

Only a few counts were recorded for this clonotype. The chain recombines TRBV12-3 or TRBV12-4 with TRBJ1-5; 7 bases line up with TRBD1. Trimming removed 5 bases from V and 5 bases from J; junction bases left unmatched: 9. The CDR3 totals 15 residues. The CDR3 region has the DNA TGTGCCAGCAGTACCTTGGGTCAGGGGGATCAGCCCCAGCATTTT. This encodes CASSTLGQGDQPQHF.

The gene calls are TRBV5-1 and TRBJ1-6; TRBD1 agrees at 9 bases. CDR1 and CDR2 from the germline V gene are SGHRS and YFSETQ. The CDR3 runs to 15 residues. Germline trimming cut 4 bases from V and 10 bases from J; bases unmatched to any gene: 9. CDR3 region: CASSAWDRDNSPLHF. The CDR3 nucleotides are TGCGCCAGCAGCGCTTGGGACAGGGACAACTCACCCCTCCACTTT.

Ten or more counts support this clonotype. The chain joins TRBV2 to TRBJ1-2; TRBD1 might be the D (6 bases). CDR3 length: 15 residues. Between the trimmed V and J ends, which lost 5 bases and 4 bases, there was a span of 17 bases. The germline V gene has CDR1 SNHLY and CDR2 FYNNEI. The CDR3, as DNA: TGTGCCAGCAGTAAGAGCTACAGGGTACCCTATGGCTACACCTTC. Protein sequence: CASSKSYRVPYGYTF.

This clonotype was counted at least ten times. This chain joins TRBV5-1 and TRBJ2-4; D may match TRBD1 or TRBD2 (5 bases each). V lost 7 bases and J 9 bases, leaving 29 bases between the germline ends. The CDR3 has 17 residues. Germline lookup yields CDR1 SGHRS and CDR2 YFSETQ. The DNA for the CDR3 is TGCGCCAGCCGACCATCCCTGAGGGGCTCTTCGGGTGGCATTCAGTACTTC. Encoded protein: CASRPSLRGSSGGIQYF.

J is TRBJ1-5 and V is TRBV5-1; D remains ambiguous. Germline CDR1 reads SGHRS; CDR2 reads YFSETQ. This CDR3 has 16 residues. The germline V and J ends were trimmed by 0 bases and 2 bases, with 12 bases remaining between them. The chain's CDR3 is CASSLEPGEGNQPQHF. The CDR3, as DNA: TGCGCCAGCAGCTTGGAACCCGGGGAAGGCAATCAGCCCCAGCATTTT. The full variable domain, rest sourced from reference TRBV5-1 and TRBJ1-5, is KAGVTQTPRYLIKTRGQQVTLSCSPISGHRSVSWYQQTPGQGLQFLFEYFSETQRNKGNFPGRFSGRQFSNSRSEMNVSTLELGDSALYLCASSLEPGEGNQPQHFGDGTRLSIL.

This clonotype was seen only a few times. J is TRBJ1-2 and V is TRBV5-5; TRBD1 agrees at 9 bases. Looked up from germline, CDR1 is SGHKS and CDR2 is YYEKEE (reference sequence). V shed 0 bases and J 7 bases; nucleotides not matched to a gene: 4. The length of the CDR3 is 14 residues. The CDR3 DNA reads TGTGCCAGCAGCTTGGAAGGGACAGGGCGTGGCTACACCTTC. It codes for CASSLEGTGRGYTF.

Only a few counts were recorded for this clonotype. The chain recombines TRBV7-9 with TRBJ2-7; 12 bases agree with TRBD1. The CDR3 is 15 amino acids. CDR1 and CDR2 (germline): SEHNR, FQNEAQ (reference sequence). The V and J ends lost 4 bases and 5 bases, in that order; junction bases with no gene match: 6. CDR3 sequence: CASSSRDRGRDEQYF. The CDR3, as DNA: TGTGCCAGCAGCTCCCGGGACAGGGGGCGCGACGAGCAGTACTTC.

Ten or more counts support this clonotype. The V call is TRBV20-1, the J call TRBJ2-1; no firm D call. The germline V and J ends were trimmed by 6 bases and 0 bases, with 18 bases remaining between them. The CDR3 covers 16 residues. The germline CDR1 and CDR2 sequences are DFQATT and SNEGSKA (reference sequence). In DNA form, the CDR3 reads TGCAGTGCCCCAGGCCAAGGACGGCTCTCCTACAATGAGCAGTTCTTC. This gives the protein CSAPGQGRLSYNEQFF.

A remark on this clonotype: A read error may explain this, as a much larger clone is one base away. This chain uses TRBV29-1 with TRBJ2-7, with TRBD1 identical over 8 bases. Germline V gene sequence: CDR1 SQVTM, CDR2 ANQGSEA. The junction had 7 bases not matched to a gene; V was cut back by 7 bases and J by 5 bases. The CDR3 is made up of 12 amino acids. The CDR3 here is CSGSYRGNEQYF. Here the CDR3 DNA reads TGCAGCGGTTCGTACAGGGGGAACGAGCAGTACTTC.

This clonotype was detected only a few times. The rearrangement uses TRBV18 and TRBJ2-3; 11 bases match TRBD2. Unmatched junction bases numbered 9, after V lost 6 bases and J lost 4 bases. There are 16 residues in the CDR3. Germline V CDR1 and CDR2: KGHSH, LQKENI. CDR3 residues: CASSPAIAGGADTQYF. DNA for the CDR3: TGTGCCAGCTCCCCGGCGATAGCGGGAGGGGCAGATACGCAGTATTTT.

The chain couples TRBV20-1 to TRBJ2-4; 10 bases fit TRBD2. The J call is in doubt because the DNA end fits TRBJ2-5 better. The germline gives CDR1 DFQATT, CDR2 SNEGSKA (reference sequence). This CDR3 region has 13 residues. CDR3: CSAEGTSVETQYF. In nucleotides, the CDR3 is TGCAGTGCCGAGGGGACTAGCGTAGAGACCCAGTACTTC.